The clone carrying this T cell receptor beta chain was seen just once. This entry belongs to a study of multiple sclerosis patients with progressive multifocal leukoencephalopathy. V shed 4 bases and J shed 3 bases, with 12 bases lying between them. Per the germline V gene, CDR1 is SQVTM and CDR2 is ANQGSEA. This CDR3 is 13 amino acids long. Indicated time point: time of PML onset. Data came from immunoSEQ multiplex PCR; TCRdb stores just in-frame clones and leaves some out. The repertoire consists of approximately 31,000 clones, with roughly nine tenths occurring once and the leading ten covering about 3.3%.

This TCR derives from a human donor with progressive multifocal leukoencephalopathy. The sequencing here drew on PBMCs, taken from a patient treated with natalizumab. The chain links TRBV29-1 to TRBJ2-5; D call uncertain. This chain's CDR3 is CSVGAWPEETQYF. CDR3 DNA: TGCAGCGTTGGGGCATGGCCTGAAGAGACCCAGTACTTC.